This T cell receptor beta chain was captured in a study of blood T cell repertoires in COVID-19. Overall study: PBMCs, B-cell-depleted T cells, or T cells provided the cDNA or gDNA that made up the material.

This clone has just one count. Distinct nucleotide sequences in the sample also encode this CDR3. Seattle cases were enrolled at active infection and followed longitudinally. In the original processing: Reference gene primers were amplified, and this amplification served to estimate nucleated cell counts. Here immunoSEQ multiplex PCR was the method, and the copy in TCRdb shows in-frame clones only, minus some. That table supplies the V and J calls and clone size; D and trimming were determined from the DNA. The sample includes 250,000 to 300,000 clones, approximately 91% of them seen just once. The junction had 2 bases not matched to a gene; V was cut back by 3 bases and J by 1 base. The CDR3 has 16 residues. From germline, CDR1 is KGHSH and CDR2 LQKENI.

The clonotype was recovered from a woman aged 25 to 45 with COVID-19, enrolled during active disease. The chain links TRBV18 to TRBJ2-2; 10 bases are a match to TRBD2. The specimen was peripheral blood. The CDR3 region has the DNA TGTGCCAGCTCACCCCTAGCGGGAGTGAACACCGGGGAGCTGTTTTTT. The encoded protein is CASSPLAGVNTGELFF.